The rows below give T cell receptor beta chains drawn from one sample of a study of cytomegalovirus exposure and HLA in healthy donors. TCRdb's table, derived via immunoSEQ multiplex PCR, lists solely in-frame clones and lacks some. The sample comprises some 180,000 clones, roughly 77% of which are singletons, and roughly 3.1% rests with the top ten. The sample was PBMCs. These receptors all come from a man aged 40-49 years in good health and CMV-seropositive. Both conserved end residues are trimmed from each CDR3. Rows give clone size only sometimes, using once, few, many, or a class for an expanded clone.

TRBJ2-4 | . | TRBV2 | ASSTVIAGGNGIQY
TRBJ2-3 | . | TRBV5-1 | ASSLESDVDTQY
TRBJ2-7 | . | TRBV7-2 | ASSFVSGYSYEQY
TRBJ2-5 | . | TRBV4-1 | ASSQDFAGSQGETQY
TRBJ2-7 | . | TRBV14 | ASSQVSRYEQY
TRBJ1-5 | . | TRBV19 | ASSRPWGGKGAQGNQPQH
TRBJ2-5 | . | TRBV12-5 | ASSPNLGLGETQY
TRBJ2-7 | . | TRBV15 | ATSRRTGYEQY
TRBJ2-1 | . | TRBV5-1 | ASSPGVAGGLYNEQF
TRBJ1-1 | . | TRBV27 | ASHRDRVPNTEAF
TRBJ1-1 | . | TRBV9 | ASSPRTTGSEAF
TRBJ1-5 | . | TRBV12-5 | ASGLPLGPQH
TRBJ2-5 | few | TRBV5-1 | ASSSGTSGFQETQY
TRBJ2-2 | once | TRBV4-2 | ASSQPGLADTGELF
TRBJ1-1 | few | TRBV4-1 | ASSQETENTEAF
TRBJ2-5 | few | TRBV9 | ASSPTRLAGGPYQETQY
TRBJ2-3 | . | TRBV5-1 | ASSLGPEGAGTDTQY
TRBJ1-1 | . | TRBV5-1 | ASSLIQVGQGEAF
TRBJ1-1 | few | TRBV4-1 | ASALGEGTEAF
TRBJ2-3 | . | TRBV20-1 | SAERSDTQY
TRBJ1-4 | . | TRBV19 | ASRQTGSEKLF
TRBJ2-7 | . | TRBV28 | ASSSPLGGTHEQY
TRBJ2-2 | . | TRBV19 | ASMGVVGQENTGELF
TRBJ1-6 | . | TRBV10-3 | AISDQGYNSPLH
TRBJ2-7 | . | TRBV5-5 | ASSWGPGSGSGPYEQY
TRBJ2-6 | . | TRBV19 | AAQTGANVLT
TRBJ2-7 | . | TRBV6-6 | ASSPGIPVQY
TRBJ2-7 | . | TRBV30 | AWSVKTRGQY